The 19 T cell receptor beta chains below all came from one sample that was sequenced in a study of shared clonotypes between healthy human individuals. Some clones are missing from TCRdb's copy, which holds only in-frame ones; the method was immunoSEQ multiplex PCR. Among roughly 600,000 clones, nearly 98% were seen once, and the ten largest hold 0.25% to 0.35%. Cells designated naive CD8 were CD45RO-negative and were positively selected for CCR7, with terminally differentiated effector memory CD45RA+ cells excluded. Sequenced: naive CD8+ T cells sorted from blood. The receptor set was obtained from a man aged 25-40 years in good health.

This clone was counted once. The genes are TRBV6-6 and TRBJ1-5, with no clear D. There are 14 residues in the CDR3. The germline V and J ends were trimmed by 2 bases and 0 bases, with 5 bases remaining between them. Germline V gene lookup returns CDR1 MNHNY and CDR2 SVGAGI (reference sequence). The CDR3 nucleotides read TGTGCCAGCAGTTACACGAATAGCAATCAGCCCCAGCATTTT. Its protein is CASSYTNSNQPQHF.

The V and J genes are TRBV29-1 and TRBJ2-7; 12 bases match TRBD1. This CDR3 has 16 amino acids. The germline CDR1 and CDR2 sequences are SQVTM and ANQGSEA. Unmatched junction bases numbered 7, after V lost 1 base and J lost 3 bases. CDR3 coding DNA: TGCAGCGTTGAAGGGCAATGGGACAGGGGGCTCTACGAGCAGTACTTC. Translated: CSVEGQWDRGLYEQYF.

CDR3 region: CASSSSTNPTYEQYF. The CDR3 coding sequence is TGTGCCAGCAGCTCTTCGACAAACCCAACCTACGAGCAGTACTTC. The chain uses TRBV11-2 and TRBJ2-7; D unresolved. The V gene's germline CDR1 is SGHAT and CDR2 FQNNGV. CDR3 size: 15 residues. V shed 4 bases and J shed 2 bases, with 15 bases lying between them. Based on the CDR3 plus reference TRBV11-2 and TRBJ2-7, the full variable domain is EAGVAQSPRYKIIEKRQSVAFWCNPISGHATLYWYQQILGQGPKLLIQFQNNGVVDDSQLPKDRFSAERLKGVDSTLKIQPAKLEDSAVYLCASSSSTNPTYEQYFGPGTRLTVT.

The gene calls are TRBV5-1 and TRBJ2-1; TRBD1 agrees at 8 bases. CDR1 is SGHRS, CDR2 YFSETQ, per germline. V lost 2 bases to trimming and J lost 6 bases; unmatched junction nucleotides: 4. This CDR3 has 14 residues. CDR3 amino acids: CASSFRDRSNEQFF. The CDR3 DNA sequence: TGCGCCAGCAGCTTCCGGGACAGGTCCAATGAGCAGTTCTTC.

V gene TRBV2 combines with J gene TRBJ1-5, with D tentatively TRBD1 (6 bases). Germline V CDR1 and CDR2: SNHLY, FYNNEI. Between the trimmed V and J ends, which lost 6 bases and 1 base, there was a span of 13 bases. The CDR3 length is 15 residues. In nucleotides, the CDR3 is TGTGCCAGCAGGGGGGGGACAATAAGCAATCAGCCCCAGCATTTT. Its protein is CASRGGTISNQPQHF.

The chain has TRBV9 and TRBJ2-2; 7 nucleotides line up with TRBD2. V dropped 0 bases and J dropped 5; count of bases not matched to a gene: 7. Germline lookup yields CDR1 SGDLS and CDR2 YYNGEE. This CDR3 region has 16 residues. CDR3 in DNA: TGTGCCAGCAGCGTAGTCGGAGCGGGATTAACCGGGGAGCTGTTTTTT. Protein: CASSVVGAGLTGELFF. The whole variable domain, remainder taken from reference TRBV9 and TRBJ2-2, is DSGVTQTPKHLITATGQRVTLRCSPRSGDLSVYWYQQSLDQGLQFLIQYYNGEERAKGNILERFSAQQFPDLHSELNLSSLELGDSALYFCASSVVGAGLTGELFFGEGSRLTVL.

This clone is a singleton in its sample. The rearrangement joins TRBV6-4 to TRBJ2-5; D perhaps matches TRBD1 (6 bases). The germline V gene has CDR1 MRHNA and CDR2 SNTAGT. The CDR3 sequence is 12 residues long. V was pared by 7 bases and J by 7 bases, with 13 bases between. The CDR3 region has the DNA TGTGCCAGCAAGGGATTAGGGGGGACCCAGTACTTC. Encoded protein: CASKGLGGTQYF.

The chain uses TRBV6-6 and TRBJ1-3; D not resolved. The CDR3 loop spans 16 amino acids. V lost 0 bases and J 0 bases, leaving 9 bases between the germline ends. The germline V gene encodes CDR1 MNHNY and CDR2 SVGAGI (reference sequence). CDR3 residues: CASSYSREGSGNTIYF. The CDR3 DNA reads as TGTGCCAGCAGTTACTCGAGGGAGGGCTCTGGAAACACCATATATTTT.

The genes are TRBV19 and TRBJ2-7; TRBD1 matches at 9 bases. After removal of 3 bases from V and 5 bases from J, the junction contained 5 bases not matched to a gene. There are 14 residues in the CDR3. Germline lookup yields CDR1 LNHDA and CDR2 SQIVND (reference sequence). The CDR3, as DNA: TGTGCCAGTAGTATCCGGGACAGGGTGCACGAGCAGTACTTC. It encodes CASSIRDRVHEQYF.

V usage is TRBV9 and J usage is TRBJ2-4; D gene uncertain. Germline CDR1 SGDLS, CDR2 YYNGEE. The CDR3 has 12 residues. Trimming shortened V by 3 bases and J by 3 bases, and 4 bases separated the two germline ends. CDR3 DNA sequence: TGTGCCAGCAGCGGTGGCAAAAACATTCAGTACTTC. This sequence encodes CASSGGKNIQYF.

CDR3 DNA sequence: TGTGCCAGCAGTCTTCAGCGCTTGAACTCGCAGTTCTTC. This sequence encodes CASSLQRLNSQFF. This chain links TRBV6-6 with TRBJ2-1; D is ambiguous. CDR1 is MNHNY and CDR2 is SVGAGI in the germline V gene (reference sequence). V shed 5 bases and J shed 12 bases, with 17 bases lying between them. The CDR3 has 13 amino acids.

V gene TRBV27 combines with J gene TRBJ2-1, with 7 bases that match TRBD2. Per the germline V gene, CDR1 is MNHEY and CDR2 is SMNVEV (reference sequence). V was clipped by 10 bases and J by 5 bases; unmatched bases: 11. This CDR3 has 14 residues. CDR3 sequence (DNA): TGTGCCACGGGGTTGGGAGGGCTTCACAATGAGCAGTTCTTC. Protein product: CATGLGGLHNEQFF.

Here the CDR3 DNA reads TGTGCCACGAGCGGCGTGGGGCCCGTCCCCGGGGAGCTGTTTTTT. Residues: CATSGVGPVPGELFF. The rearrangement joins TRBV7-9 to TRBJ2-2, with D tentatively TRBD1 or TRBD2 (5 bases each). The germline CDR1 and CDR2 sequences are SEHNR and FQNEAQ (reference sequence). The CDR3 contains 15 residues. V was shortened by 10 bases and J by 6 bases, with 21 bases between the two germline ends. Looking up the rest from reference TRBV7-9 and TRBJ2-2 gives the full variable domain: DTGVSQNPRHKITKRGQNVTFRCDPISEHNRLYWYRQTLGQGPEFLTYFQNEAQLEKSRLLSDRFSAERPKGSFSTLEIQRTEQGDSAMYLCATSGVGPVPGELFFGEGSRLTVL.

The chain joins TRBV10-2 to TRBJ1-5; unclear D gene. Germline loops: CDR1 WSHSY, CDR2 SAAADI. V gave up 0 bases and J gave up 0 bases, with 9 bases separating them. This CDR3 region has 16 residues. The CDR3 is CASSESPVGSNQPQHF. The CDR3 DNA reads as TGCGCCAGCAGTGAGTCTCCCGTCGGTAGCAATCAGCCCCAGCATTTT.

This chain joins TRBV7-2 and TRBJ2-1; D unclear. CDR3 size: 15 residues. Germline values: CDR1 SGHTA, CDR2 FQGNSA. Deletions cut 1 base from V and 4 bases from J, with 11 bases between. CDR3 in DNA: TGTGCCAGCAGCTTAGACCAGGTGGGGTACAATGAGCAGTTCTTC. Translating gives CASSLDQVGYNEQFF.

Concerning this clone itself: Other DNA sequences in the sample encode the same CDR3. The J gene is TRBJ2-1, the V gene TRBV27; weak D call: TRBD2 (5 bases). Trimming removed 6 bases from V and 0 bases from J, with 6 bases in between. The CDR3 consists of 13 residues. Germline lookup yields CDR1 MNHEY and CDR2 SMNVEV (reference sequence). CDR3 amino acids: CASRGSSYNEQFF. The DNA of the CDR3 is TGTGCCAGCAGGGGGAGCTCCTACAATGAGCAGTTCTTC.

The V call is TRBV19, the J call TRBJ2-7; D possibly corresponds to TRBD2 (5 bases). Germline CDR1 LNHDA, CDR2 SQIVND (reference sequence). This CDR3 has 16 amino acids. Trimming took off 3 bases at V and 0 bases at J, with 15 bases between the two ends. CDR3 DNA: TGTGCCAGTAGTATGGCACGAGGGCTCGGCTCCTACGAGCAGTACTTC. Translated: CASSMARGLGSYEQYF.

The chain employs TRBV13 and TRBJ1-1, with 7 bases aligning to TRBD1. The CDR3 has 14 amino acids. The germline V gene encodes CDR1 PRHDT and CDR2 FYEKMQ (reference sequence). J was trimmed by 0 bases and V by 5 bases; bases with no gene match: 3. CDR3 protein: CASSQGQMNTEAFF. CDR3 sequence (DNA): TGTGCCAGCAGCCAGGGACAGATGAACACTGAAGCTTTCTTT.

This clone has a single count. The chain recombines TRBV27 with TRBJ2-5; D is unclear. The CDR3 is 14 residues long. Trimming took 5 bases from V and 2 from J, leaving 12 bases between them. CDR1 is MNHEY and CDR2 is SMNVEV in the germline V gene (reference sequence). This CDR3 reads CASSRVASQETQYF. CDR3 DNA sequence: TGTGCCAGCAGTCGTGTAGCCAGTCAAGAGACCCAGTACTTC.